A selection of T cell receptor beta chains follows, all from one sample in a study of vaccination and CD4 T cells after COVID-19. For these TCRs, the target antigens are not known. TCRdb processed the PCR reads anew with MiXCR; each CDR3 protein has one entry. Among about 8,700 distinct CDR3 sequences listed, 50% to 60% were seen once. Sequencing was carried out using CD4+ T cells from blood, cultured in vitro. These receptors were taken from a human donor who had recovered from COVID-19. The conserved cysteine and the conserved F or W are not part of the CDR3 here. D genes are given only for firm matches.

J: TRBJ1-1; D: TRBD1; length: 10; V: TRBV10-3; CDR3: AISEGQGGAF
J: TRBJ2-1; D: .; length: 13; V: TRBV5-1; CDR3: ASSLDGRAYNEQF
J: TRBJ2-7; D: TRBD2; length: 12; V: TRBV20-1; CDR3: SARTAGGVYEQY
J: TRBJ1-5; D: .; length: 9; V: TRBV6-2/TRBV6-3; CDR3: ASSNNQPQH
J: TRBJ1-5; D: .; length: 13; V: TRBV30; CDR3: AWSVPGTHNQPQH
J: TRBJ1-5; D: .; length: 11; V: TRBV2; CDR3: ASSEGRYQPQH
J: TRBJ2-2; D: TRBD2; length: 12; V: TRBV5-1; CDR3: ASSSGTSLGELF
J: TRBJ2-3; D: TRBD1; length: 19; V: TRBV6-1; CDR3: ASSPTRPGQAYYLSTDTQY
J: TRBJ1-2; D: .; length: 10; V: TRBV20-1; CDR3: SAGDLVYGYT
J: TRBJ1-6; D: .; length: 16; V: TRBV12-2; CDR3: ASRFDVRRQGLNSPLH
J: TRBJ1-6; D: .; length: 11; V: TRBV6-1; CDR3: ASTSDYNSPLH
J: TRBJ2-2; D: .; length: 12; V: TRBV24-1; CDR3: ATSGGANTGELF
J: TRBJ2-1; D: .; length: 12; V: TRBV7-3; CDR3: ASSLNTGYNEQF
J: TRBJ1-2; D: TRBD1; length: 14; V: TRBV7-2; CDR3: ASSLGTGGRLYGYT
J: TRBJ1-6; D: .; length: 15; V: TRBV6-1; CDR3: ASSEVGGSSYNSPLH
J: TRBJ2-3; D: TRBD2; length: 13; V: TRBV7-2; CDR3: ASSLAGGSTDTQY
J: TRBJ2-7; D: TRBD2; length: 13; V: TRBV4-3; CDR3: ASSQVLAGGYEQY
J: TRBJ2-1; D: .; length: 11; V: TRBV7-2; CDR3: ASTFERGNEQF
J: TRBJ1-5; D: .; length: 13; V: TRBV7-2; CDR3: ASSLSRNSNQPQH
J: TRBJ2-6; D: .; length: 15; V: TRBV7-8; CDR3: ASSFSSGISGANVLT
J: TRBJ1-6; D: .; length: 17; V: TRBV19; CDR3: ASSITSSGGTGSNSPLH
J: TRBJ1-2; D: TRBD1; length: 14; V: TRBV19; CDR3: ASSPGQAPVFYGYT
J: TRBJ1-1; D: .; length: 14; V: TRBV20-1; CDR3: SARPPAGGMNTEAF
J: TRBJ1-1; D: .; length: 15; V: TRBV7-6; CDR3: ASSFSSILGGDTEAF
J: TRBJ2-1; D: TRBD2; length: 12; V: TRBV12-3/TRBV12-4; CDR3: ASSRTSVHNEQF
J: TRBJ2-5; D: .; length: 9; V: TRBV6-2/TRBV6-3; CDR3: ASSYWETQY
J: TRBJ2-7; D: .; length: 13; V: TRBV20-1; CDR3: SARDRSGTFYEQY
J: TRBJ2-5; D: TRBD1; length: 12; V: TRBV7-8; CDR3: ASKPRQGSETQY
J: TRBJ1-2; D: TRBD1; length: 14; V: TRBV20-1; CDR3: SAKAIGTGGAYGYT
J: TRBJ1-5; D: .; length: 13; V: TRBV4-2; CDR3: ASSPGGSSNQPQH
J: TRBJ2-7; D: .; length: 12; V: TRBV6-1; CDR3: ASSQGGFSYEQY
J: TRBJ1-1; D: TRBD1; length: 11; V: TRBV20-1; CDR3: SAGTGGRTEAF
J: TRBJ1-2; D: .; length: 16; V: TRBV18; CDR3: ASSQTAPIRAPNYGYT
J: TRBJ1-2; D: .; length: 13; V: TRBV9; CDR3: ASSASRSANYGYT
J: TRBJ2-5; D: .; length: 10; V: TRBV30; CDR3: AWSVLQETQY
J: TRBJ2-3; D: .; length: 14; V: TRBV10-1; CDR3: ASSESVGGLADTQY
J: TRBJ1-6; D: .; length: 13; V: TRBV6-5; CDR3: ASSYRSIVAKPLH
J: TRBJ1-1; D: .; length: 12; V: TRBV27; CDR3: ASSPWGGGTEAF
J: TRBJ1-3; D: .; length: 13; V: TRBV24-1; CDR3: ATSDPRTAGNTIY
J: TRBJ1-1; D: .; length: 11; V: TRBV18; CDR3: ASSARDRTEAF
J: TRBJ2-6; D: .; length: 13; V: TRBV5-1; CDR3: ASSDSPAGANVLT
J: TRBJ2-7; D: .; length: 13; V: TRBV20-1; CDR3: SARPLGVNSYEQY
J: TRBJ1-2; D: .; length: 10; V: TRBV12-3/TRBV12-4; CDR3: ASSFEGYGYT
J: TRBJ2-1; D: .; length: 13; V: TRBV27; CDR3: ASRTNFYSYNEQF
J: TRBJ1-1; D: TRBD1; length: 14; V: TRBV6-1; CDR3: ASRGWTGGSITEAF
J: TRBJ1-1; D: .; length: 11; V: TRBV30; CDR3: AWKGWARAEAF
J: TRBJ1-6; D: .; length: 14; V: TRBV5-1; CDR3: ASSRGTGTTEGPLH
J: TRBJ2-1; D: TRBD1; length: 12; V: TRBV6-1; CDR3: ASNPGQRYNEQF
J: TRBJ1-5; D: TRBD1; length: 15; V: TRBV24-1; CDR3: ATSDSSRGRSNQPQH
J: TRBJ2-7; D: TRBD2; length: 15; V: TRBV30; CDR3: AWRETGLAGGVYEQY
J: TRBJ1-6; D: .; length: 12; V: TRBV21-1; CDR3: ASTLERTDSPLH
J: TRBJ1-2; D: TRBD1; length: 11; V: TRBV20-1; CDR3: SALPGGDYGYT
J: TRBJ1-2; D: TRBD1; length: 10; V: TRBV30; CDR3: AWSQGGQGYT
J: TRBJ2-1; D: TRBD1; length: 12; V: TRBV27; CDR3: ASSFGQGYNEQF
J: TRBJ1-1; D: .; length: 11; V: TRBV20-1; CDR3: SARERNGGEAF
J: TRBJ2-1; D: TRBD2; length: 12; V: TRBV20-1; CDR3: SALAGDRYNEQF
J: TRBJ2-7; D: TRBD2; length: 12; V: TRBV9; CDR3: ASSVGRGAYEQY
J: TRBJ1-5; D: TRBD1; length: 12; V: TRBV27; CDR3: ARSPGQVNQPQH
J: TRBJ1-2; D: .; length: 13; V: TRBV21-1; CDR3: ASSKRQELTYGYT
J: TRBJ1-2; D: .; length: 10; V: TRBV12-3/TRBV12-4; CDR3: ASSLDFYGYT